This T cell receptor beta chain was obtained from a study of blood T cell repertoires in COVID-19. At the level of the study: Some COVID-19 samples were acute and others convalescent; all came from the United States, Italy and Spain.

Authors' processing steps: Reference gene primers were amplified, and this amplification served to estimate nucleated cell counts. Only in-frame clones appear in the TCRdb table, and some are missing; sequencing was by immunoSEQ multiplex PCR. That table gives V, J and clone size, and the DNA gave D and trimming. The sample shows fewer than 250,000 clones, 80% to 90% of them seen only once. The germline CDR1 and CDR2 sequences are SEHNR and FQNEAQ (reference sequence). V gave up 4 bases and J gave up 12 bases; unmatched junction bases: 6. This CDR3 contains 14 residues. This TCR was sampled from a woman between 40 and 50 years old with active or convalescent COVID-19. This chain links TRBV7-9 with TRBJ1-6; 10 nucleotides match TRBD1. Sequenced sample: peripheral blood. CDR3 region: CASSYGQGEGPLHF. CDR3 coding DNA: TGTGCCAGCAGCTATGGACAGGGGGAGGGACCCCTCCACTTT.